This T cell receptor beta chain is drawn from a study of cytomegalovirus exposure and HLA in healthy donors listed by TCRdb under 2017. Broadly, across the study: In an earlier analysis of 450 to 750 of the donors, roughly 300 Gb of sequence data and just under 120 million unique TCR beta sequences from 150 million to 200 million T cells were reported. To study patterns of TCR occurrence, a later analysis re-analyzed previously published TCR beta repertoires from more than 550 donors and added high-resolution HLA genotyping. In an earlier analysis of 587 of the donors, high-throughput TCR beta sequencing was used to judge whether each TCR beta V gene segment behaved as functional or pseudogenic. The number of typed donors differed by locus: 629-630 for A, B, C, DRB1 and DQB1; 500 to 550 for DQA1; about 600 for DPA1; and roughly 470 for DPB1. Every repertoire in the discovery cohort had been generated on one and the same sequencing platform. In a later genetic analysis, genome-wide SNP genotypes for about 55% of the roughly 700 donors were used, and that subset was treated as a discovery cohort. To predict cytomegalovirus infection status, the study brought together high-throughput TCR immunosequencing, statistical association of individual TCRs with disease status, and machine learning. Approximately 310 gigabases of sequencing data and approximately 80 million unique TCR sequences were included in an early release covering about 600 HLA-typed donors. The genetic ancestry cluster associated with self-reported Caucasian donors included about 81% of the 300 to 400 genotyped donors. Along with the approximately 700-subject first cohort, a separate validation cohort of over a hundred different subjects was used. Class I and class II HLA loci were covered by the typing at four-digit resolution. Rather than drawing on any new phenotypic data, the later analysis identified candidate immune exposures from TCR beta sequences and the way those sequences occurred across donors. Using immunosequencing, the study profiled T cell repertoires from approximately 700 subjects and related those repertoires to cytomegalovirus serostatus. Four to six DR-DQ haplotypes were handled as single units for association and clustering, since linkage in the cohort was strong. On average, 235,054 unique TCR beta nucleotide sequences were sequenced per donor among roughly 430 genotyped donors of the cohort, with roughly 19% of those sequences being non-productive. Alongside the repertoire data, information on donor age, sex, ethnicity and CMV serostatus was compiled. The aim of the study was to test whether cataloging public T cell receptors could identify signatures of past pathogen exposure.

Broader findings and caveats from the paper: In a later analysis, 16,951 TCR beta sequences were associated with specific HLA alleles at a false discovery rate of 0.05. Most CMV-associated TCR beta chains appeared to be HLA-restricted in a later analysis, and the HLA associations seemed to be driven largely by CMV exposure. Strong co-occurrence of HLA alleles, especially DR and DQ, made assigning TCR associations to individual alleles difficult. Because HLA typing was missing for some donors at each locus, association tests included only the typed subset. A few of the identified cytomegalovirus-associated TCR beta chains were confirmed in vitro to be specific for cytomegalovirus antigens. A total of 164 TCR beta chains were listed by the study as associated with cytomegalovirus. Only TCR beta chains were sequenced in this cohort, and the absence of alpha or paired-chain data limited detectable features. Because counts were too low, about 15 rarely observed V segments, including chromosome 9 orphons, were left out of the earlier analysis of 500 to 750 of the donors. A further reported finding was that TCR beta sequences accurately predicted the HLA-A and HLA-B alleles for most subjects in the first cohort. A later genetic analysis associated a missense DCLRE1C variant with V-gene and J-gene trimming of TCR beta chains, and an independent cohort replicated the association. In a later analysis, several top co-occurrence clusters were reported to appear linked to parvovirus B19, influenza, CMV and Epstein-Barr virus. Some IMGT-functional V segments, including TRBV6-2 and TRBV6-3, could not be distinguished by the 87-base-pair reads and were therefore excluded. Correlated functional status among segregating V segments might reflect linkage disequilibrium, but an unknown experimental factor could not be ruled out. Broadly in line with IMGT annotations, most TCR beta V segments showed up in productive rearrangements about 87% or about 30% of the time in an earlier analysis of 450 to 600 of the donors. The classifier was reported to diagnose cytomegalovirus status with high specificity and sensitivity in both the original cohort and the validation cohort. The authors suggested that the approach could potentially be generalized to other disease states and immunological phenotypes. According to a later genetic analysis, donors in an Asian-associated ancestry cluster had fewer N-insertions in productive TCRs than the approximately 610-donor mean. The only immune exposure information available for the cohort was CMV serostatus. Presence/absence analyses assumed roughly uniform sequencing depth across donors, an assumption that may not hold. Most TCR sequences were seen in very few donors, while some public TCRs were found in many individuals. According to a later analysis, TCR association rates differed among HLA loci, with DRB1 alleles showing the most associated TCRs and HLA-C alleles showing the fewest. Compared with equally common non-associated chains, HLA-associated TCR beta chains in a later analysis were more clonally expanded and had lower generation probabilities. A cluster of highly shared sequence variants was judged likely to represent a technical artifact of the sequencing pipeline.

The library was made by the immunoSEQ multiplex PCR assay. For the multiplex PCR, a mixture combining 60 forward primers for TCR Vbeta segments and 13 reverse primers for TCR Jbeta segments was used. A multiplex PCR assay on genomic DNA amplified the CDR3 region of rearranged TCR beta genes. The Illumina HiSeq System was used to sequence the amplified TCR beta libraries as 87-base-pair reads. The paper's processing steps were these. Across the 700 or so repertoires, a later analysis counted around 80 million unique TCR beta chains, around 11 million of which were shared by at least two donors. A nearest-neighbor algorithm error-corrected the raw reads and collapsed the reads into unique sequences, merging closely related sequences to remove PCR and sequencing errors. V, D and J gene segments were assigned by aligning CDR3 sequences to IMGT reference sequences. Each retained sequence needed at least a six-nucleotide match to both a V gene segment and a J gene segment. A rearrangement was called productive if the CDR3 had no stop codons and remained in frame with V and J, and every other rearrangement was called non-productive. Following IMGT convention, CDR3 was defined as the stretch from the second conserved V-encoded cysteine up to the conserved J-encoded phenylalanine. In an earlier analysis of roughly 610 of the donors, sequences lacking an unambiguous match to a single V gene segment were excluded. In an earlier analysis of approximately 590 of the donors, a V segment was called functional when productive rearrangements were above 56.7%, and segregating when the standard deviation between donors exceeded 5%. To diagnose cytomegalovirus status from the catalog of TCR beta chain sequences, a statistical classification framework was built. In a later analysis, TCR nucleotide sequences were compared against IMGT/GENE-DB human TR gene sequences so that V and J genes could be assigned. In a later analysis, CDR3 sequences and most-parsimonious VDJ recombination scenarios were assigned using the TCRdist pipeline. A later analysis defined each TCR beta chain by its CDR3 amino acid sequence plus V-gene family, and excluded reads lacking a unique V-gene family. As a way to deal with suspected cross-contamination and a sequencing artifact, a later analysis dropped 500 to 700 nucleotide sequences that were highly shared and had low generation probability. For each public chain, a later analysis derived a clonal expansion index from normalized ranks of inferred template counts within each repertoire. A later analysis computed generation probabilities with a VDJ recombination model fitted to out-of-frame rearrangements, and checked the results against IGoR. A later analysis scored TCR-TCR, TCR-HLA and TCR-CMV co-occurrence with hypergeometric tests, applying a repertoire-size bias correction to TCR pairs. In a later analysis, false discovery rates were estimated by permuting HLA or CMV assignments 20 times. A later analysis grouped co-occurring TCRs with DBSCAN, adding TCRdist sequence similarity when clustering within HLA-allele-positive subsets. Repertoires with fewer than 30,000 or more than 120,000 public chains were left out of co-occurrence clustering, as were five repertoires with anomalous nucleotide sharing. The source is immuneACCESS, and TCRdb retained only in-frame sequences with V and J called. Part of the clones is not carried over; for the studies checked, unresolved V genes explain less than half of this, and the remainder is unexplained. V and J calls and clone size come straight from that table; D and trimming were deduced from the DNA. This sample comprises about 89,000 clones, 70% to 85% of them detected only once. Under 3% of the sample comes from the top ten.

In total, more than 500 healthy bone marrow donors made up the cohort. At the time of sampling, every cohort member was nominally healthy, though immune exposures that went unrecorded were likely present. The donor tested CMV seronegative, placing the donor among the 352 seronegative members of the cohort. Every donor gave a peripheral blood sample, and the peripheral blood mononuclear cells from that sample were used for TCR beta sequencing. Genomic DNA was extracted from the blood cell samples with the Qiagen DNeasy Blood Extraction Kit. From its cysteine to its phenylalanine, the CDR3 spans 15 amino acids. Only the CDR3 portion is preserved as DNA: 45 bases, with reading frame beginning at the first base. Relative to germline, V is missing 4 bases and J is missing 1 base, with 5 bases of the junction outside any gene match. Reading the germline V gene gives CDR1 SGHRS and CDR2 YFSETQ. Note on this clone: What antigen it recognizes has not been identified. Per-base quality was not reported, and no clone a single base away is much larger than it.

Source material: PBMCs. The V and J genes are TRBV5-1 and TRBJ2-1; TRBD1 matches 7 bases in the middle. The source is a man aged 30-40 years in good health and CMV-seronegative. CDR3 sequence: CASSPDRPSYNEQFF. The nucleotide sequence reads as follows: TGCGCCAGCAGCCCGGACAGGCCGTCCTACAATGAGCAGTTCTTC.